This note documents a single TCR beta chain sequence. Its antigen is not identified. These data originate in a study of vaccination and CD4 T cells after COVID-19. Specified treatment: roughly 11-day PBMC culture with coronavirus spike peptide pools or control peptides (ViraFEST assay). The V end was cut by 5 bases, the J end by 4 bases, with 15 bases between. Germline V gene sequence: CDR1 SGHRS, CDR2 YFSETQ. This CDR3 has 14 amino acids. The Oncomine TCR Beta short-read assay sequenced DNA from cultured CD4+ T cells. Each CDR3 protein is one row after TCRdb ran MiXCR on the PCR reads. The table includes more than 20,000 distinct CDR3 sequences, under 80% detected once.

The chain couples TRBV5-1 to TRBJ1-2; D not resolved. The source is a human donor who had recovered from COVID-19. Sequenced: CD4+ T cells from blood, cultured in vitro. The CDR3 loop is CASRRAEHLYGYTF. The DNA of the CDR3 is TGCGCCAGCAGGAGGGCAGAGCACCTCTATGGCTACACCTTC.